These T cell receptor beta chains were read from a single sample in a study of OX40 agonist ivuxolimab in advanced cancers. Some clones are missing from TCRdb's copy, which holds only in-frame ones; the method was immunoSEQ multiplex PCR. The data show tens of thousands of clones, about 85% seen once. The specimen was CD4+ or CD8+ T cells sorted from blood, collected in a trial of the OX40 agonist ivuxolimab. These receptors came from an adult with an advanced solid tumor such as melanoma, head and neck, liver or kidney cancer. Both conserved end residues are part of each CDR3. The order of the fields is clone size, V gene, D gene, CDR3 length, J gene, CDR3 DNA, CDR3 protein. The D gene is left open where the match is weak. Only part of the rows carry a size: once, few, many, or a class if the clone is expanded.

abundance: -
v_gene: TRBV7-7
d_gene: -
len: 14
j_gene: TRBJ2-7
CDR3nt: TGTGCTAGCACCCCCGGACTCGGCTCCTACGAGCAGTACTTC
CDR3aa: CASTPGLGSYEQYF

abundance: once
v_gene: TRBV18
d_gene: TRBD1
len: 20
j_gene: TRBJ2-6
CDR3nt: TGTGCCAGCTCACCGACTAGTGGACAGGGGCCGAGCTCTGGGGCCAACGTCCTGACTTTC
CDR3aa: CASSPTSGQGPSSGANVLTF

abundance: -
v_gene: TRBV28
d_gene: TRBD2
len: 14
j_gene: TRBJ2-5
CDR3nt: TGTGCCTCCCAGGGCTCTGTGGGGGGGGAGACCCAGTACTTC
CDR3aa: CASQGSVGGETQYF

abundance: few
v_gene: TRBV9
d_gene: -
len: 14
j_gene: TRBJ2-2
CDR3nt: TGTGCCAGCAGCGTGGGTGGGTTCACCGGGGAGCTGTTTTTT
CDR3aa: CASSVGGFTGELFF

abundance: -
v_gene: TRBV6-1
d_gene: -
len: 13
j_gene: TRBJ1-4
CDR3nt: TGTGCCAGCAGTGACATAGGGTCTGGAAAACTGTTTTTT
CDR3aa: CASSDIGSGKLFF

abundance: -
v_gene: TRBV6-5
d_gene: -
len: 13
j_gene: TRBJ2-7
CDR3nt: TGTGCCAGCAGTTACGTCCCCAGCTACGAGCAGTACTTC
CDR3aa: CASSYVPSYEQYF

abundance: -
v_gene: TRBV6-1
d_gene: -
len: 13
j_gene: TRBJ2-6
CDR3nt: TGTGCCTCAGGCAGCTCTGGGGCCAACGTCCTGACTTTC
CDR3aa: CASGSSGANVLTF

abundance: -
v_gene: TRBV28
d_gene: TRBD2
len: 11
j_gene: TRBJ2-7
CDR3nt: TGTGCCACCGAAGGACTAGTTGAGCAGTACTTC
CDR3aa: CATEGLVEQYF

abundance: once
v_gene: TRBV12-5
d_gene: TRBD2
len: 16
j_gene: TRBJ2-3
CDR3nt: TGTGCTAGTGGTTTGGATTTGGCGGGAGGCACAGATACGCAGTATTTT
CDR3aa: CASGLDLAGGTDTQYF

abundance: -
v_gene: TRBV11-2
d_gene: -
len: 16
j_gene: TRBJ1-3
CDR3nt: TGTGCCAGCAACCGTCTGTCAGGTCCCTCTGGAAACACCATATATTTT
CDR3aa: CASNRLSGPSGNTIYF

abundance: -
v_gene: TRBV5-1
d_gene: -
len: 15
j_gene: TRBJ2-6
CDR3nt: TGCGCCAGCAGGGCACGGTTCCCTGGGGCCAACGTCCTGACTTTC
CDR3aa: CASRARFPGANVLTF

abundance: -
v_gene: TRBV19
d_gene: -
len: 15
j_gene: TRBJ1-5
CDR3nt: TGTGCCAGTAGTATATTAGGGGTGGGCAATCAGCCCCAGCATTTT
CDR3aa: CASSILGVGNQPQHF

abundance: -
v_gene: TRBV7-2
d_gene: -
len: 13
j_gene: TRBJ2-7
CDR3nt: TGTGCCAGCAGCCCGAGCTGGGTCTACGAGCAGTACTTC
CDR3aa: CASSPSWVYEQYF

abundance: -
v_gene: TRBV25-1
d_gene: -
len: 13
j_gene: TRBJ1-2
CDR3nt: TGTGCCAGCAGTGAGAGAGGGATTGGCGGCTACACCTTC
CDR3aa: CASSERGIGGYTF

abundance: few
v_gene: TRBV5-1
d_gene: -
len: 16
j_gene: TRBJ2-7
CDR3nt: TGCGCCAGCAGCCCCGAACAGACAGTTCGAACCGACGAGCAGTACTTC
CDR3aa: CASSPEQTVRTDEQYF

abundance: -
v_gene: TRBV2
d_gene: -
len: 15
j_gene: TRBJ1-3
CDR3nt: TGTGCCAGCAGTGCCCTTGGGAGCTCTGGAAACACCATATATTTT
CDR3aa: CASSALGSSGNTIYF

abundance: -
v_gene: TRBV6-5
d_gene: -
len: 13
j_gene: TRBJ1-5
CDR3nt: TGTGCCAGCAGGACTACTGGTAATCAGCCCCAGCATTTT
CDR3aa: CASRTTGNQPQHF

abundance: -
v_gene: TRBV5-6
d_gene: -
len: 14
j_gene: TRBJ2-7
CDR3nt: TGTGCCAGCAGCCTTTGGGAGGTTCCCTACGAGCAGTACTTC
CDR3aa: CASSLWEVPYEQYF

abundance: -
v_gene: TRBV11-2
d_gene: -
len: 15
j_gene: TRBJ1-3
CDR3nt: TGTGCCAGCAGCTTAGATCGGTCCTCTGGAAACACCATATATTTT
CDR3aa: CASSLDRSSGNTIYF

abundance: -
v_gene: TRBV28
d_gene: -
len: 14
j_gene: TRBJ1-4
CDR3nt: TGTGCCACCCAAGGGGGGTCAACTAATGAAAAACTGTTTTTT
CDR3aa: CATQGGSTNEKLFF

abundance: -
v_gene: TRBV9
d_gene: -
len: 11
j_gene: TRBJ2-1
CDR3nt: TGTGCCAGCAGCGGCGACAATGAGCAGTTCTTC
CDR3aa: CASSGDNEQFF

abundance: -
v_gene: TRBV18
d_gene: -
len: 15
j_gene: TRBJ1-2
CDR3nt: TGTGCCAGCTCACCGCAGGGTGTAGGTAACTATGGCTACACCTTC
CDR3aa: CASSPQGVGNYGYTF

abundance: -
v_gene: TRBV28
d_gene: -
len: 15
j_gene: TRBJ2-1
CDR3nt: TGTGCCAGCCTCCGGGCGGGTTTCTCCTACAATGAGCAGTTCTTC
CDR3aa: CASLRAGFSYNEQFF

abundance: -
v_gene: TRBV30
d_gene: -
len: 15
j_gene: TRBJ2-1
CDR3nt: TGTGCCTGGAGTGTACACAGCGGGCCTGCCAATGAGCAGTTCTTC
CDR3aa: CAWSVHSGPANEQFF

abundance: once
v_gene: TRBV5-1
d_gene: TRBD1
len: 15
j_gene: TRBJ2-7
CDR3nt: TGCGCCAGCAGCCAATTCCTACAGGGGGCGTACGAGCAGTACTTC
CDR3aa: CASSQFLQGAYEQYF

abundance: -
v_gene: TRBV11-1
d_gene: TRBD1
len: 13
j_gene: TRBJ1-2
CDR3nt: TGTGCCAGCAGCTTCCTACGACAGGGAGGCTACACCTTC
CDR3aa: CASSFLRQGGYTF

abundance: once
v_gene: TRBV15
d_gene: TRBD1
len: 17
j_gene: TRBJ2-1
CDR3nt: TGTGCCACCAGCAGAGATGAGGGGGCTAGCCGTTACAATGAGCAGTTCTTC
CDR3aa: CATSRDEGASRYNEQFF

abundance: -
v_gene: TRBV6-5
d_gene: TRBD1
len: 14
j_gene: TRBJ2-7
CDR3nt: TGTGCCAGCACTCGGGGACAGGGGGTTTCCGAGCAGTACTTC
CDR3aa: CASTRGQGVSEQYF

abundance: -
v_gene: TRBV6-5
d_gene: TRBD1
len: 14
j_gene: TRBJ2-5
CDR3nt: TGTGCCAGCAGTTACTCGAGGGACAGGGGGACCCAGTACTTC
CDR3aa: CASSYSRDRGTQYF

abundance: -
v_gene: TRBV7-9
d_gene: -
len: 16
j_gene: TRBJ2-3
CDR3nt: TGTGCCAGCAGCTTAGGAGGCGGCCTCAGCACAGATACGCAGTATTTT
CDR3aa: CASSLGGGLSTDTQYF

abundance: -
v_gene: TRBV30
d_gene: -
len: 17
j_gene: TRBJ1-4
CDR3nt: TGTGCCTGGAGTGTAGAAGGAAGGGGGGTGTCTAATGAAAAACTGTTTTTT
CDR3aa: CAWSVEGRGVSNEKLFF

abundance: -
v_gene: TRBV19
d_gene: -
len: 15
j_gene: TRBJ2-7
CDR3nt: TGTGCCAGTAGGACCGACGGGACGGCGGCCTACGAGCAGTACTTC
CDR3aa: CASRTDGTAAYEQYF

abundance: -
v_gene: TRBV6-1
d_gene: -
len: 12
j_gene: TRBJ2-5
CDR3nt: TGTGCGGAAGGGGAGATTGCGGAGACCCAGTACTTC
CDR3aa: CAEGEIAETQYF

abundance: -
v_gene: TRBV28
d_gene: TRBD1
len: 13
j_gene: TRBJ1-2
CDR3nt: TGTGCCAGCAGTTTGGACAGGTCCTATGGCTACACCTTC
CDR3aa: CASSLDRSYGYTF

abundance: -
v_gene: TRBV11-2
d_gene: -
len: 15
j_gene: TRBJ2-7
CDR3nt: TGTGCCAGCAGCTCCCTGTCCGGGGAGTTCGCCGAGCAGTACTTC
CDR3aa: CASSSLSGEFAEQYF

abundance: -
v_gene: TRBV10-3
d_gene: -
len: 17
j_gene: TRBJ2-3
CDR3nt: TGTGCCATCAGTGAGTCGGCCTGGGAGCCCAGCACAGATACGCAGTATTTT
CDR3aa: CAISESAWEPSTDTQYF

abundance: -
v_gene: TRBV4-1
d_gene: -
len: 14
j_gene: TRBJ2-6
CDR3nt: TGCGCCAGCAGCCAATTTCGAGGGGCCAACGTCCTGACTTTC
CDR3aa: CASSQFRGANVLTF

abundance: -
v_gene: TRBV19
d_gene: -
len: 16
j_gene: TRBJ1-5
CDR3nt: TGTGCCAGTAGTAGTGGCAGGTTGATGGGCAATCAGCCCCAGCATTTT
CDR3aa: CASSSGRLMGNQPQHF

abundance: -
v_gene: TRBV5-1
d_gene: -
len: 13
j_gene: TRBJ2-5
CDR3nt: TGCGCCAGCAGCAGAGATCTGGGGGAGACCCAGTACTTC
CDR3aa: CASSRDLGETQYF

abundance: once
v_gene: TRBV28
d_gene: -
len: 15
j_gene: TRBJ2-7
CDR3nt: TGTGCCAGCAGTTTAACAGACGGACGACTCTACGAGCAGTACTTC
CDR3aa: CASSLTDGRLYEQYF

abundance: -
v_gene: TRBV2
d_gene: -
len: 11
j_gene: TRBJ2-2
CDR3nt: TGTGCCAGCAGTTTTCCCGGGGAGCTGTTTTTT
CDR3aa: CASSFPGELFF

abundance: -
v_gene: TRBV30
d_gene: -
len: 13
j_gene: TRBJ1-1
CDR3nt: TGTGCCTGGAGTAGGGGCGCAGGCACTGAAGCTTTCTTT
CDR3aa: CAWSRGAGTEAFF

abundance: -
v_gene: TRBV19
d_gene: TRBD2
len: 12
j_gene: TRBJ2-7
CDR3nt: TGTGCCAGTAGTACGGTAATGGGGGGGAAGTACTTC
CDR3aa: CASSTVMGGKYF

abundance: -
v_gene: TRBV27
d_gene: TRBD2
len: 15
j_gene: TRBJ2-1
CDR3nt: TGTGCCAGCAGCCCGGCGCTAGCGGGAGTATGGGAGCAGTTCTTC
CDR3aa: CASSPALAGVWEQFF

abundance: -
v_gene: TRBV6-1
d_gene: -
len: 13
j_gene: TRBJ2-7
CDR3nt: TGTGCCGGGGGGATGGGCCCCTCACACGAGCAGTACTTC
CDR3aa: CAGGMGPSHEQYF

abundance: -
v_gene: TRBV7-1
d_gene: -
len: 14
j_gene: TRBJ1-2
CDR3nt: TGTGCCAGCAGCTTGACCACCCGGCAGATCGGCTACACCTTC
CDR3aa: CASSLTTRQIGYTF

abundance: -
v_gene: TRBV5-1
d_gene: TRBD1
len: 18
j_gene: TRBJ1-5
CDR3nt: TGCGCCAGCAGCCGACCCCGGGACAGACCTTATAGCAATCAGCCCCAGCATTTT
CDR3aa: CASSRPRDRPYSNQPQHF

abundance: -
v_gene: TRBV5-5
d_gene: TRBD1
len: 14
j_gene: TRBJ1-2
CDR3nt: TGTGCCAGCAGCTTGGGAGGCAGGGGGTATGGCTACACCTTC
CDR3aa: CASSLGGRGYGYTF

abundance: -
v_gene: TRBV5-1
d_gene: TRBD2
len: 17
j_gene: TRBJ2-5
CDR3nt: TGCGCCAGCAGCTTTAGGGGAGACCGCGGGGGGCAAGAGACCCAGTACTTC
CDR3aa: CASSFRGDRGGQETQYF

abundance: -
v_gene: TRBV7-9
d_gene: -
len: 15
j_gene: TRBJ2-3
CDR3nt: TGTGCCAGCAGTTTCAGGGTCCCTAGCACAGATACGCAGTATTTT
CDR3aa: CASSFRVPSTDTQYF

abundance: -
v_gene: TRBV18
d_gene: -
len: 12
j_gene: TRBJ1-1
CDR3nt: TGTGCCAGCTCATCCAACCTCGAACAAGCTTTCTTT
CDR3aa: CASSSNLEQAFF

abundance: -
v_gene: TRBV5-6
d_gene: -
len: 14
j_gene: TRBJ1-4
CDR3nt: TGTGCCAGCAGCTTGGGACGGATTAATGAAAAACTGTTTTTT
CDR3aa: CASSLGRINEKLFF

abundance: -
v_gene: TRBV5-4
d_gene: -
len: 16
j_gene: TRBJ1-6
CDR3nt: TGTGCCAGCAGCCCTAACACACGGATGGATAATTCACCCCTCCACTTT
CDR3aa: CASSPNTRMDNSPLHF

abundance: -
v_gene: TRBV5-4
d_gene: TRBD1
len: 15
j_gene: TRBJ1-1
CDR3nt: TGTGCCAGCAGCCTTGCGGGACAGGGAAAAACTGAAGCTTTCTTT
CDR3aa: CASSLAGQGKTEAFF

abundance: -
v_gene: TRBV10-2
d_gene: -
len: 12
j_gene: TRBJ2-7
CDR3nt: TGCGCCAGCGGGCCTCTATCCTTCGAGCAGTACTTC
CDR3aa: CASGPLSFEQYF

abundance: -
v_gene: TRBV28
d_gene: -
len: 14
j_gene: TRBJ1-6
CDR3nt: TGTGCCAGCAGCTTCTGGAGTAATAATTCACCCCTCCACTTT
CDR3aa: CASSFWSNNSPLHF

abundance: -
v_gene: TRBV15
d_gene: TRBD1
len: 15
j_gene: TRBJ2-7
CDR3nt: TGTGCCACCAGAAAGACCCAGGGACAGAACTACGAGCAGTACTTC
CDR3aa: CATRKTQGQNYEQYF

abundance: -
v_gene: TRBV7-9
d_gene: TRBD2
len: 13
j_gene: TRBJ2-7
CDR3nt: TGTGCCAGCAGCGTAGCGGGAGTCTACGAGCAGTACTTC
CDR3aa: CASSVAGVYEQYF

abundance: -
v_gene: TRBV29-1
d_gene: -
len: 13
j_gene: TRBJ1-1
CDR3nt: TGCAGCGTTGACAACTGGGGAGGGACTGAAGCTTTCTTT
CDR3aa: CSVDNWGGTEAFF

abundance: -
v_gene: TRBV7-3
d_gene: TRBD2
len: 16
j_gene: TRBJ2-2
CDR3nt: TGTGCCAGCAGCTTAAGAGCAGGGACTAGTGCCGGGGAGCTGTTTTTT
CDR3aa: CASSLRAGTSAGELFF